This T cell receptor beta chain was captured in a study of tumor-infiltrating lymphocytes in oesophageal squamous cell carcinoma. TCRdb called the PCR reads again in MiXCR, with one record for every CDR3 protein. The table includes roughly 9,000 distinct CDR3 sequences, roughly 65% detected once. In its sample, this clonotype was seen once. CDR3 size: 13 residues. The ends were cut back, 3 bases at V and 0 bases at J, with 6 bases in the middle. CDR1 ENHRY and CDR2 SYGVKD come from the germline V gene. The source is a female donor with esophageal squamous cell carcinoma. Input material: esophageal tumor tissue. The chain has TRBV10-3 and TRBJ2-7; D remains unclear. The CDR3 is CAISDSSSYEQYF. CDR3 nucleotides: TGTGCCATCAGTGACAGTAGCTCCTACGAGCAGTACTTC.